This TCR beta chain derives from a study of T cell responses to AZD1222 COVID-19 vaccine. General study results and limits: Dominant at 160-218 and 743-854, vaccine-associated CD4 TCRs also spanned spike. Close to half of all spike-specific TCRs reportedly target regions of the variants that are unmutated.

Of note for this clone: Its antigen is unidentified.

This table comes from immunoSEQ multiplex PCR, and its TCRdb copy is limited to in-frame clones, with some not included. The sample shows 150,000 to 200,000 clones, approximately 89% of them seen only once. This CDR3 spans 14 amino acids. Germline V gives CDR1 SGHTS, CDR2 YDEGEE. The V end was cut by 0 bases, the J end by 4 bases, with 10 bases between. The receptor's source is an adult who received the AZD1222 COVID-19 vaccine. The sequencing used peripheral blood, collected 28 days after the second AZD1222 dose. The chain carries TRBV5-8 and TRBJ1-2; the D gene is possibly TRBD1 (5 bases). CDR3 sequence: CASSLGQGSYGYTF. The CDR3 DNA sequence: TGTGCCAGCAGCTTGGGGCAGGGAAGCTATGGCTACACCTTC.